This T cell receptor (beta chain) came from a study of blood T cell repertoires in COVID-19. About the research overall: From the United States, Italy and Spain came samples of acute and convalescent COVID-19. The analysed material was cDNA or gDNA that came from T cells, B-cell-depleted T cells, or PBMCs.

In the study's own analysis: For nucleated cells, counts were estimated from reference gene primer amplification. TCRdb's copy holds only in-frame clones and misses some; the assay was immunoSEQ multiplex PCR. The V and J calls and the clone size are those of that table, but D and trimming were determined from the DNA. The sample carries 300,000 or so clones, more than 85% recorded once. This CDR3 is built from 14 residues. The germline V gene encodes CDR1 SGHRS and CDR2 YFSETQ. V lost 4 bases, J lost 7 bases, and 5 bases stayed unmatched. Sequencing input: peripheral blood. This rearrangement joins TRBV5-1 to TRBJ1-4; 9 bases fit TRBD1. The TCR comes from a man between 70 and 80 years old with acute or convalescent COVID-19. CDR3 sequence (DNA): TGCGCCAGCAGCGTCGGGACAGGGATTGAAAAACTGTTTTTT. Its translation: CASSVGTGIEKLFF.